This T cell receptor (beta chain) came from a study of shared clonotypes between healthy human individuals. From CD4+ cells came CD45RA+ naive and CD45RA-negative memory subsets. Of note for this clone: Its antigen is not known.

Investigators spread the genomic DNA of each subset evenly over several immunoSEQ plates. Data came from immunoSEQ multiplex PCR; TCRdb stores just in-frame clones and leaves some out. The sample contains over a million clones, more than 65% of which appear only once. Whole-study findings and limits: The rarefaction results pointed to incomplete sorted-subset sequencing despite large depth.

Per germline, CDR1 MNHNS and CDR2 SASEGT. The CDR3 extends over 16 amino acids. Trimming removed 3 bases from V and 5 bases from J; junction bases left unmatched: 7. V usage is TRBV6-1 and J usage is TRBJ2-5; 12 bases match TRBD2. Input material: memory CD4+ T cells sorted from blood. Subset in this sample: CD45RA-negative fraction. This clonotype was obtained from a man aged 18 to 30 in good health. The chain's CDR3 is CASSDPLAGGFETQYF. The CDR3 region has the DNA TGTGCCAGCAGTGACCCTCTAGCGGGAGGGTTCGAGACCCAGTACTTC.